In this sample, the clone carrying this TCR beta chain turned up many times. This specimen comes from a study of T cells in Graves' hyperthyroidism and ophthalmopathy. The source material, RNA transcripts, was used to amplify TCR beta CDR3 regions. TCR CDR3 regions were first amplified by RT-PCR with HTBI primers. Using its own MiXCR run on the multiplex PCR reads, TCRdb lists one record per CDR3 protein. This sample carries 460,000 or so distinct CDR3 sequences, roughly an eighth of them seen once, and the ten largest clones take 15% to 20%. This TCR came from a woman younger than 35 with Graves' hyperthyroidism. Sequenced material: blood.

This CDR3 is CASSELSNTEAFF. CDR3 coding DNA: TGTGCCAGCAGTGAACTGTCCAACACTGAAGCTTTCTTT. This chain joins TRBV6-1 and TRBJ1-1; D gene unclear. The germline V gene has CDR1 MNHNS and CDR2 SASEGT. V was pared by 2 bases and J by 2 bases, with 6 bases between. This CDR3 spans 13 amino acids.